This passage covers 15 T cell receptor beta chains from one sample sequenced in a study of blood T cell repertoires in COVID-19 (dated by TCRdb to the early 2020s). Library construction relied on the immunoSEQ multiplex PCR assay. The immuneACCESS repertoire file appears here via TCRdb, limited to in-frame rearrangements. These files lack a portion of the clones; in checked studies, under half of the deficit traces to unresolved V genes, and the cause of the others is not known. For this sample there are 200,000 to 250,000 clones; 70% to 90% appear just once. The ten largest account for 10% to 15% of the sample. Sequencing input: peripheral blood. Every receptor here comes from a woman aged 18-29 years who had recovered from COVID-19.

The chain joins TRBV18 to TRBJ2-5, with D possibly matching TRBD1 (6 bases). CDR3 length: 15 residues. Germline CDR1 reads KGHSH; CDR2 reads LQKENI. V was cut by 3 bases and J by 2 bases, with 13 bases left in between. The CDR3 DNA reads TGTGCCAGCTCACCTGATCAAACAGGGCAAGAGACCCAGTACTTC. Amino acid sequence: CASSPDQTGQETQYF.

The V gene is TRBV7-9, the J gene TRBJ2-3; D may be TRBD1 (6 bases). Per the germline V gene, CDR1 is SEHNR and CDR2 is FQNEAQ (reference sequence). This CDR3 contains 14 residues. The V end was cut by 3 bases, the J end by 4 bases, with 11 bases between. This chain's CDR3 is CASSFYTGSDTQYF. The CDR3 DNA reads as TGTGCCAGCAGCTTCTACACAGGGTCAGATACGCAGTATTTT. The full variable domain, rest sourced from reference TRBV7-9 and TRBJ2-3, is DTGVSQNPRHKITKRGQNVTFRCDPISEHNRLYWYRQTLGQGPEFLTYFQNEAQLEKSRLLSDRFSAERPKGSFSTLEIQRTEQGDSAMYLCASSFYTGSDTQYFGPGTRLTVL.

This clone occurred once. In DNA form, the CDR3 reads TGCGCCAGCAGCCAAGCGAGGTTTGACAGGATCTATGGCTACACCTTC. Translation: CASSQARFDRIYGYTF. The chain uses TRBV4-3 and TRBJ1-2; maybe TRBD1 (6 bases). Deletions cut 1 base from V and 4 bases from J, with 16 bases between. Germline CDR1 reads LGHNA; CDR2 reads YSLEER. The CDR3 length is 16 residues.

The chain carries TRBV19 and TRBJ1-1, with TRBD1 matching over 7 bases. Per germline, CDR1 LNHDA and CDR2 SQIVND (reference sequence). This CDR3 spans 16 amino acids. Germline trimming cut 4 bases from V and 0 bases from J; bases unmatched to any gene: 8. The DNA for the CDR3 is TGTGCCAGTAGTAAAATGGGACAGCTCATGAACACTGAAGCTTTCTTT. It is translated as CASSKMGQLMNTEAFF.

This chain joins TRBV4-1 and TRBJ2-7, with 7 bases fitting TRBD1. The V segment lost 2 bases and the J segment 3 bases; nucleotides outside the gene matches: 4. The CDR3 contains 14 residues. Germline V gene sequence: CDR1 MGHRA, CDR2 YSYEKL. The CDR3 DNA follows: TGCGCCAGCAGCCAAACCAGGACAGGCTACGAGCAGTACTTC. This encodes CASSQTRTGYEQYF.

The chain employs TRBV12-5 and TRBJ2-2, with 13 bases identical to TRBD2. CDR1 is LGHNT and CDR2 is FRNRAP in the germline V gene. The ends lost 5 bases at V and 1 base at J; junction bases unmatched: 7. The CDR3 runs to 18 residues. The CDR3 reads CASGKGLAGVQNTGELFF. CDR3 DNA: TGTGCTAGTGGTAAAGGACTAGCGGGAGTGCAGAACACCGGGGAGCTGTTTTTT.

The rearrangement links TRBV18 to TRBJ1-5; the D is unclear. The CDR3 runs 14 residues. V shed 2 bases and J shed 0 bases, with 5 bases lying between them. Germline V gene lookup returns CDR1 KGHSH and CDR2 LQKENI. In DNA form, the CDR3 reads TGTGCCAGCTCACCATCGGGTAGCAATCAGCCCCAGCATTTT. Protein product: CASSPSGSNQPQHF.

This clone was recorded once. V is TRBV5-1 and J is TRBJ2-5, with D possibly being TRBD1 (5 bases). The CDR3 spans 15 residues. Trimming removed 3 bases from V and 5 bases from J, with 17 bases in between. Looked up from germline, CDR1 is SGHRS and CDR2 is YFSETQ. The CDR3 bases are TGCGCCAGCAGCTCTGAAGGGGTGGAGTGGGAGACCCAGTACTTC. Translation gives CASSSEGVEWETQYF. Full variable domain (outside the CDR3, taken from reference TRBV5-1 and TRBJ2-5): KAGVTQTPRYLIKTRGQQVTLSCSPISGHRSVSWYQQTPGQGLQFLFEYFSETQRNKGNFPGRFSGRQFSNSRSEMNVSTLELGDSALYLCASSSEGVEWETQYFGPGTRLLVL.

The V and J genes are TRBV13 and TRBJ2-7; a weak D match, TRBD1 (5 bases). Trimming stripped 4 bases from V and 6 bases from J, with 10 bases between. This CDR3 is built from 12 residues. From germline, CDR1 is PRHDT and CDR2 FYEKMQ (reference sequence). The CDR3 bases are TGTGCCAGCAGCTCCCTCAGGGTCGAGCAGTACTTC. It encodes CASSSLRVEQYF.

This chain connects TRBV10-1 to TRBJ2-3; 9 nucleotides agree with TRBD1. The J segment lost 3 bases and the V segment lost 7 bases, leaving 5 bases of the junction unmatched. In germline, CDR1 is WNHNN, CDR2 SYGVQD (reference sequence). The CDR3 spans 14 residues. In DNA, the CDR3 is TGCGCCAGCACGGGGGACAGGGCAACAGATACGCAGTATTTT. Encoded protein: CASTGDRATDTQYF.

The chain combines TRBV9 with TRBJ1-1, with 9 bases lining up with TRBD1. Germline-derived CDR1 and CDR2 are SGDLS and YYNGEE. The V and J ends lost 4 bases and 4 bases, in that order; junction bases with no gene match: 5. CDR3 length: 14 amino acids. The CDR3 DNA follows: TGTGCCAGCAGCCCCCGACAGGGGGGCACTGAAGCTTTCTTT. Its protein is CASSPRQGGTEAFF.

The V and J genes are TRBV27 and TRBJ2-1; 16 bases map to TRBD2. Germline trimming cut 7 bases from V and 2 bases from J; bases unmatched to any gene: 8. The CDR3 length is 18 residues. CDR1 and CDR2 (germline): MNHEY, SMNVEV (reference sequence). This CDR3 is CASTLGTSGGGPYNEQFF. CDR3 sequence (DNA): TGTGCCAGCACCCTTGGGACTAGCGGGGGGGGGCCCTACAATGAGCAGTTCTTC.

This clone has only one observation. The chain links TRBV5-4 to TRBJ2-2, with TRBD2 as a possible D gene (6 bases). The CDR3 has 15 residues. The germline gives CDR1 SGHNT, CDR2 YYREEE (reference sequence). Trimming took 4 bases from V and 2 from J, leaving 12 bases between them. This CDR3 reads CASSGLGGNTGELFF. The CDR3 DNA reads as TGTGCCAGCAGCGGCTTGGGGGGTAACACCGGGGAGCTGTTTTTT.

J is TRBJ1-2 and V is TRBV18; D uncertain. Germline loops: CDR1 KGHSH, CDR2 LQKENI. There are 14 residues in the CDR3. The germline V and J ends were trimmed by 2 bases and 7 bases, with 14 bases remaining between them. The CDR3 sequence: CASSPGPSGFGYTF. CDR3 nucleotides: TGTGCCAGCTCACCAGGTCCCTCAGGCTTTGGCTACACCTTC.

This chain joins TRBV9 and TRBJ2-7, with 16 nucleotides matching TRBD2. The CDR3 has 20 amino acids. Germline CDR1 SGDLS, CDR2 YYNGEE. Trimming at V came to 0 bases and at J to 6 bases, leaving 15 bases not matched to a gene. As DNA, the CDR3 is TGTGCCAGCAGCGTAGGGTTACGTGGGACTAGCGGGAGGGCCTCGTCCGAGCAGTACTTC. This codes for CASSVGLRGTSGRASSEQYF.